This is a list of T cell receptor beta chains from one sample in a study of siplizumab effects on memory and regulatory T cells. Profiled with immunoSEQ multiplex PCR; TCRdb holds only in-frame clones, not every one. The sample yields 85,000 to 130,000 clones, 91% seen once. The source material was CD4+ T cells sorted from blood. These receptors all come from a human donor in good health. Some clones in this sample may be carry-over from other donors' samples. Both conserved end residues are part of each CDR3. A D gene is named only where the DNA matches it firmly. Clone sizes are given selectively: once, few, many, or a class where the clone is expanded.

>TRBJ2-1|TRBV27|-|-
TGTGCCAGCAGTTTCCGCGACGTCTACAATGAGCAGTTCTTC
CASSFRDVYNEQFF
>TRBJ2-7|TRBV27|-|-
TGTGCCAGCAGTTCTACCGGGACCGAGTACGAGCAGTACTTC
CASSSTGTEYEQYF
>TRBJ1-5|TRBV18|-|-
TGTGCCAGCTCACCAGGTAGCAATCAGCCCCAGCATTTT
CASSPGSNQPQHF
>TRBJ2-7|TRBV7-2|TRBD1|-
TGTGCCAGCAGCCCTCGTGGACAGGGATATTACGAGCAGTACTTC
CASSPRGQGYYEQYF
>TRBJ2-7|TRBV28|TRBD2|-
TGTGCCAGCAGTTTGGGGGGGAAACCCTACGAGCAGTACTTC
CASSLGGKPYEQYF
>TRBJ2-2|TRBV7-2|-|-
TGTGCCAGCAGCTTAGGACGTTACGCCGGGGAGCTGTTTTTT
CASSLGRYAGELFF
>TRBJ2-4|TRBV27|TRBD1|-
TGTGCCAGCAGTAAGAGCCCGGGACAGGGGGCCAAAAACATTCAGTACTTC
CASSKSPGQGAKNIQYF
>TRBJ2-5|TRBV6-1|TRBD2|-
TGTGCCAGCAGTGAGGTCCTAGCGGGAGGGCGAGGGTACTTC
CASSEVLAGGRGYF
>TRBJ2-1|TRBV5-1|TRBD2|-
TGCGCCAGCAGCTTAGGATCGGGAGGTGCCTACAATGAGCAGTTCTTC
CASSLGSGGAYNEQFF
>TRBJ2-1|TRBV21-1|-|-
TGTGCCAGCAGCATGCATGATCACCCCTACAATGAGCAGTTCTTC
CASSMHDHPYNEQFF
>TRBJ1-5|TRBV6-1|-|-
TGTGCCAGCAGTGGGGACTTTAATCAGCCCCAGCATTTT
CASSGDFNQPQHF
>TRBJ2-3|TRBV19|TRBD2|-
TGTGCCAGTACTTGGACTAGCGGGAGTCTCACAGATACGCAGTATTTT
CASTWTSGSLTDTQYF
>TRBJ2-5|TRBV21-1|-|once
TGTGCCAGCAGCAAGGCGGGAGGTACCGTAAGAACCCAGTACTTC
CASSKAGGTVRTQYF
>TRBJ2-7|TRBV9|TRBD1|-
TGTGCCAGCAGCGGCGGAGGTGGGGACAGGGGTCACGAGCAGTACTTC
CASSGGGGDRGHEQYF
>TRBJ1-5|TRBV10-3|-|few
TGTGCCATCAGTGAAAGCAATCAGCCCCAGCATTTT
CAISESNQPQHF
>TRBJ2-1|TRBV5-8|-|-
TGTGCCAGCAGCTTGTGGTCAGTACTATACAATGAGCAGTTCTTC
CASSLWSVLYNEQFF
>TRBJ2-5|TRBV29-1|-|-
TGCAGCGTTGATCCCCCAGGGCACCAAGAGACCCAGTACTTC
CSVDPPGHQETQYF
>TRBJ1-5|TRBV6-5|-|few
TGTGCCAGCAGACTGGACGGCAATCAGCCCCAGCATTTT
CASRLDGNQPQHF
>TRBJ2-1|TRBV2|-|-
TGTGCCAGCCAGATGTCCAATGAGCAGTTCTTC
CASQMSNEQFF
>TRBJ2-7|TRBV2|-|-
TGTGCCAGCAGTGACAGGTTAACCTACGAGCAGTACTTC
CASSDRLTYEQYF
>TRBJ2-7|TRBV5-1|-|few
TGCGCCAGCAGCGCCGACCCGAGCACAGGTTCGTACGAGCAGTACTTC
CASSADPSTGSYEQYF
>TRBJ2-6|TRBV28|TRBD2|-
TGTGCCAGCAGTCTGGGGACTAGCGACTACAACGTCCTGACTTTC
CASSLGTSDYNVLTF
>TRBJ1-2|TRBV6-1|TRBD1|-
TGTGCCAGCAGTGGGGACAGGGGCTATGGCTACACCTTC
CASSGDRGYGYTF
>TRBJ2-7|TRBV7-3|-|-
TGTGCCAGCAGCTTAATGAACGGTCAATACGAGCAGTACTTC
CASSLMNGQYEQYF
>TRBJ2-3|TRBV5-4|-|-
TGTGCCAGCAGCTCCGCCAGGCCAGATACGCAGTATTTT
CASSSARPDTQYF
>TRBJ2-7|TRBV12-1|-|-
TGTGCCAGCAGCTTTACCGGGACTAGCGGGAGTTGCTCCTACGAGCAGTACTTC
CASSFTGTSGSCSYEQYF
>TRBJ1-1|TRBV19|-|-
TGTGCCAGTAGTCCCCAAGGCCCGGGTCCCACTGAAGCTTTCTTT
CASSPQGPGPTEAFF
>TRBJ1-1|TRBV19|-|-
TGTGCCAGTAGTATCATAGGACGAAACACTGAAGCTTTCTTT
CASSIIGRNTEAFF
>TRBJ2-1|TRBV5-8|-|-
TGTGCCAGCAGCTTCAGACTAGTCGTCGCGAATGAGCAGTTCTTC
CASSFRLVVANEQFF
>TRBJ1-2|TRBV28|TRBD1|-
TGTGCCAGCGTTGACAGGGCCTATGGCTACACCTTC
CASVDRAYGYTF
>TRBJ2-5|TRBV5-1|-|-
TGCGCCAGCAGCTTAGAAGCGGTCGAAGAGACCCAGTACTTC
CASSLEAVEETQYF
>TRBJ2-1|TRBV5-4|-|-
TGTGCCAGCAGCTTGAAGGGCGTCGGGTCGAGCCAGCAGTTCTTC
CASSLKGVGSSQQFF
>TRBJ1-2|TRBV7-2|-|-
TGTGCCAATGGGGGGACCTATGGCTACACCTTC
CANGGTYGYTF
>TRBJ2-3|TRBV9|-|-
TGTGCCAGCAGCGTAGTCCCTAGCGGCAGGGGGGCAGATACGCAGTATTTT
CASSVVPSGRGADTQYF
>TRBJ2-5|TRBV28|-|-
TGTGCCAGCAGTCCCGGGGGAATTCGGGTCGGCCAGTACTTC
CASSPGGIRVGQYF
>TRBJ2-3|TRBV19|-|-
TGTGCCAGTAGTACGAGAGTAGGCACAGATACGCAGTATTTT
CASSTRVGTDTQYF
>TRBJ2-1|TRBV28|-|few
TGTGCCAGCAGTCCCATCCTAGCTACGTTTGGTGATGAGCAGTTCTTC
CASSPILATFGDEQFF
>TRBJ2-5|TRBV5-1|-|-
TGCGCCAGCAGCTTGGGAGGGGACAACCAAGAGACCCAGTACTTC
CASSLGGDNQETQYF
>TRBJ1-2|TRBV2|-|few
TGTGCCAGCAGCCCCCAGGGTTCCGTTGGCTACACCTTC
CASSPQGSVGYTF
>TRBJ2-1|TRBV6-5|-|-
TGTGCCAGCAGTTACAAGAGTCAGAATGAGCAGTTCTTC
CASSYKSQNEQFF
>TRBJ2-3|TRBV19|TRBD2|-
TGTGCCAGTAAGGGGGCTAGCGGGAGCGATACGCAGTATTTT
CASKGASGSDTQYF
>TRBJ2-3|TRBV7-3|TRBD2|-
TGTGCCAGCAGCTTAGATCCAGCGGGAGTAATTTCCACAGATACGCAGTATTTT
CASSLDPAGVISTDTQYF
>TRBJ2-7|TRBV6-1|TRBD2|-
TGTGCCAGCAGTGAAGCCCTAGCGGCATACGAGCAGTACTTC
CASSEALAAYEQYF
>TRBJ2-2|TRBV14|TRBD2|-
TGTGCCAGCAGCCCGACTAGCGGGAGGGCCTGGACCGGGGAGCTGTTTTTT
CASSPTSGRAWTGELFF
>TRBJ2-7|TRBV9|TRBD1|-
TGTGCCAGCAGCATATCCGGGACAGATGGATACGAGCAGTACTTC
CASSISGTDGYEQYF
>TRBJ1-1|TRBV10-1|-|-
TGCGCCTGCCACCGGGGGGAGCCTGAAGCTTTCTTT
CACHRGEPEAFF
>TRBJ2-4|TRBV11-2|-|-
TGTGCCAGCAGCCTAGAGACACTAGCCAAAAACATTCAGTACTTC
CASSLETLAKNIQYF
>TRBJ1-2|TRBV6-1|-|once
TGTGCCAGCAGTGAAATCACCGGACCTAAATATGGCTACACCTTC
CASSEITGPKYGYTF
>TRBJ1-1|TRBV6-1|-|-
TGTGCCAGCAGAGGCTTAGACAGGCCGAACACTGAAGCTTTCTTT
CASRGLDRPNTEAFF